This TCR beta chain comes out of a study of blood T cell repertoires in COVID-19. Study overall: COVID-19 samples, acute and convalescent, were from the United States, Italy and Spain. In each case, the material was cDNA or gDNA derived from T cells, B-cell-depleted T cells, or PBMCs.

Under the authors' procedure: Amplification from reference gene primers served as the basis for estimated nucleated cell counts. Generated by immunoSEQ multiplex PCR, the TCRdb table keeps only in-frame clones and is missing some. V and J calls and clone size are copied from that table; D and trimming were computed from the DNA. The sample includes approximately 260,000 clones, roughly 90% seen only once; the top ten take around 6%. The CDR3 loop spans 15 amino acids. With V trimmed by 3 bases and J by 1 base, 5 bases remained unmatched. The germline V gene has CDR1 SGDLS and CDR2 YYNGEE. The age range of participants was about 18 to 95 years, with residence in about two dozen US areas.

The sequence came from a woman between 25 and 40 years old with acute COVID-19. This rearrangement joins TRBV9 to TRBJ1-1; 8 nucleotides line up with TRBD1. Sequenced sample: PBMCs or T cells enriched from blood (not recorded which). The CDR3 here is CASSETGAPNTEAFF. Here the CDR3 DNA reads TGTGCCAGCAGCGAGACAGGGGCCCCGAACACTGAAGCTTTCTTT.